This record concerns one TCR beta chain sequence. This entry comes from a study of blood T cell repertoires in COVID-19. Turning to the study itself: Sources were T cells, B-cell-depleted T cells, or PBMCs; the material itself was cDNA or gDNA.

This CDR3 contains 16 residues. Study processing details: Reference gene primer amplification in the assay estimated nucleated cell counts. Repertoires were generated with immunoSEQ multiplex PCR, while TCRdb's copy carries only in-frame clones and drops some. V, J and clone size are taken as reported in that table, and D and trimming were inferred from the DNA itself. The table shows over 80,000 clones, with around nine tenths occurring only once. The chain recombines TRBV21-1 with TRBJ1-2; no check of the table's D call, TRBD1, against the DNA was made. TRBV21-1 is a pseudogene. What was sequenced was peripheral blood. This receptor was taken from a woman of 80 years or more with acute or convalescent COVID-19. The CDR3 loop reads CASSKVGTGFNYGYTF. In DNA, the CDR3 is TGTGCCAGCAGCAAAGTTGGGACAGGGTTTAACTATGGCTACACCTTC.